This T cell receptor beta chain was documented in a study of shared clonotypes between healthy human individuals. Template for every sorted-subset replicate PCR totaled about 200 ng DNA, roughly 30,000 T cell genomes. Sequencing was performed with immunoSEQ multiplex PCR; in TCRdb, only in-frame clones are kept and a portion is missing. The table records some 1.1 million clones, approximately 80% of them present only once. With respect to this clone: What it recognizes is unknown.

Study-level points and caveats: Among a few donors, approximately 5% of naive CD4 clonotypes were found in common.

V was cut by 5 bases and J by 11 bases, with 15 bases left in between. This CDR3 spans 12 amino acids. Germline CDR1 and CDR2: MDHEN and SYDVKM. A CD45RA+ naive subset and a CD45RA-negative memory subset were split from CD4+ cells. The receptor was derived from a man aged 18 to 30 in good health. Some clones in this sample may be carry-over from other donors' samples. This rearrangement joins TRBV28 to TRBJ1-1; D is unclear. Sequencing was carried out using memory CD4+ T cells from PBMCs. Subset of the sample: CD45RA-negative fraction. The CDR3 bases are TGTGCCAGCAGTGACCGCTCTGGTCGGGCTTTCTTT. Encoded protein: CASSDRSGRAFF.